Listed below are T cell receptor beta chains from one sample, sequenced in a study of CD8 T cells in Susac syndrome. TCRdb recomputed calls from the immunoSEQ multiplex PCR reads with MiXCR, one row per CDR3 protein. Here the sample spans around 180,000 distinct CDR3 sequences, about 93% being singletons. Sequencing was done on a sample of CD4+ T cells from PBMCs. The receptor set was obtained from a human donor with multiple sclerosis. CDR3s include the opening cysteine and the closing phenylalanine or tryptophan. Each record gives: J gene, V gene, clone size, D gene, CDR3 protein, CDR3 DNA. The D gene is left open where the match is weak. Not all rows give a size; the values are once, few, many and, for expanded clones, a class.

j_gene: TRBJ2-7; v_gene: TRBV20-1; abundance: NA; d_gene: TRBD2; CDR3aa: CSARVGGRFSYEQYF; CDR3nt: TGCAGTGCTAGAGTAGGCGGGAGGTTCTCCTACGAGCAGTACTTC
j_gene: TRBJ2-7; v_gene: TRBV28; abundance: NA; d_gene: NA; CDR3aa: CASSLGVGRQYF; CDR3nt: TGTGCCAGCAGTTTGGGGGTGGGCAGACAGTACTTC
j_gene: TRBJ2-5; v_gene: TRBV12-3/TRBV12-4; abundance: NA; d_gene: TRBD1; CDR3aa: CASSLGSTGQPYQETQYF; CDR3nt: TGTGCCAGCAGTTTAGGGTCGACGGGACAGCCGTACCAAGAGACCCAGTACTTC
j_gene: TRBJ2-2; v_gene: TRBV4-1; abundance: NA; d_gene: TRBD2; CDR3aa: CASSQEGGSTGELFF; CDR3nt: TGCGCCAGCAGCCAAGAGGGCGGGAGCACCGGGGAGCTGTTTTTT
j_gene: TRBJ2-2; v_gene: TRBV11-2; abundance: NA; d_gene: TRBD2; CDR3aa: CASSPPGGTTTGELFF; CDR3nt: TGTGCCAGCAGCCCACCCGGGGGGACCACCACCGGGGAGCTGTTTTTT
j_gene: TRBJ2-1; v_gene: TRBV4-3; abundance: NA; d_gene: NA; CDR3aa: CASSQGRAAQTQFF; CDR3nt: TGCGCCAGCAGCCAAGGTAGAGCGGCCCAAACTCAGTTCTTC
j_gene: TRBJ2-5; v_gene: TRBV14; abundance: once; d_gene: NA; CDR3aa: CASSPSFRAPLRGTQYF; CDR3nt: TGTGCCAGCAGCCCCTCCTTCCGGGCCCCGCTGCGGGGGACCCAGTACTTC
j_gene: TRBJ2-7; v_gene: TRBV5-1; abundance: NA; d_gene: NA; CDR3aa: CASSPTFPGPTPYEQYF; CDR3nt: TGCGCCAGCAGCCCAACCTTCCCGGGCCCTACACCCTACGAGCAGTACTTC
j_gene: TRBJ2-5; v_gene: TRBV7-8; abundance: NA; d_gene: TRBD2; CDR3aa: CASSDLLAARSQETQYF; CDR3nt: TGTGCCAGCAGCGACCTACTAGCGGCCAGGAGCCAAGAGACCCAGTACTTC
j_gene: TRBJ1-1; v_gene: TRBV28; abundance: NA; d_gene: NA; CDR3aa: CASRAHRNTEAFF; CDR3nt: TGTGCCAGCAGGGCGCATAGGAACACTGAAGCTTTCTTT
j_gene: TRBJ1-1; v_gene: TRBV12-3/TRBV12-4; abundance: NA; d_gene: NA; CDR3aa: CASSSSGKSPEAFF; CDR3nt: TGTGCCAGCAGTTCCAGTGGAAAGAGTCCTGAAGCTTTCTTT
j_gene: TRBJ1-2; v_gene: TRBV6-5; abundance: NA; d_gene: NA; CDR3aa: CASSFDGANYGYTF; CDR3nt: TGTGCCAGCAGTTTCGACGGGGCTAACTATGGCTACACCTTC
j_gene: TRBJ2-6; v_gene: TRBV12-3/TRBV12-4; abundance: NA; d_gene: NA; CDR3aa: CASSLSGVSGANVLTF; CDR3nt: TGTGCCAGCAGTTTATCCGGAGTTAGTGGGGCCAACGTCCTGACTTTC
j_gene: TRBJ2-5; v_gene: TRBV20-1; abundance: few; d_gene: NA; CDR3aa: CSASEETQYF; CDR3nt: TGCAGTGCTAGCGAAGAGACCCAGTACTTC
j_gene: TRBJ1-2; v_gene: TRBV20-1; abundance: NA; d_gene: TRBD1; CDR3aa: CSARDLGQGFLGGYTF; CDR3nt: TGCAGTGCTAGAGACTTAGGACAGGGTTTTCTCGGTGGCTACACCTTC
j_gene: TRBJ2-3; v_gene: TRBV20-1; abundance: NA; d_gene: NA; CDR3aa: CSAPRQVTDTQYF; CDR3nt: TGCAGTGCTCCGAGACAGGTCACAGATACGCAGTATTTT
j_gene: TRBJ2-3; v_gene: TRBV11-2; abundance: NA; d_gene: NA; CDR3aa: CASSLDNGITDTQYF; CDR3nt: TGTGCCAGCAGCTTGGACAATGGGATCACAGATACGCAGTATTTT
j_gene: TRBJ1-2; v_gene: TRBV7-2; abundance: NA; d_gene: NA; CDR3aa: CASSPRQFWGYTF; CDR3nt: TGTGCCAGCAGCCCGCGACAGTTTTGGGGCTACACCTTC
j_gene: TRBJ1-2; v_gene: TRBV5-6; abundance: NA; d_gene: NA; CDR3aa: CASRQRGPMIYGYTF; CDR3nt: TGTGCCAGTAGACAGCGGGGCCCCATGATCTATGGCTACACCTTC
j_gene: TRBJ2-2; v_gene: TRBV24-1; abundance: once; d_gene: NA; CDR3aa: CATRGTPNTGELFF; CDR3nt: TGTGCCACCCGAGGCACACCGAACACCGGGGAGCTGTTTTTT
j_gene: TRBJ2-2; v_gene: TRBV6-6; abundance: NA; d_gene: TRBD2; CDR3aa: CASSYSREGGELFF; CDR3nt: TGTGCCAGCAGTTACTCTAGGGAGGGGGGGGAGCTGTTTTTT
j_gene: TRBJ2-4; v_gene: TRBV2; abundance: once; d_gene: NA; CDR3aa: CASSEFSGVNIQYF; CDR3nt: TGTGCCAGCAGTGAATTTAGCGGCGTAAACATTCAGTACTTC
j_gene: TRBJ2-3; v_gene: TRBV29-1; abundance: NA; d_gene: TRBD2; CDR3aa: CTLAESTDTQYF; CDR3nt: TGCACCCTAGCGGAGAGCACAGATACGCAGTATTTT
j_gene: TRBJ1-2; v_gene: TRBV3-1; abundance: NA; d_gene: NA; CDR3aa: CASSLTGVEGYGYTF; CDR3nt: TGTGCCAGCAGCCTAACGGGGGTGGAGGGCTATGGCTACACCTTC
j_gene: TRBJ2-7; v_gene: TRBV27; abundance: NA; d_gene: TRBD1; CDR3aa: CASSLGQWSYEQYF; CDR3nt: TGTGCCAGCAGTCTGGGACAGTGGTCCTACGAGCAGTACTTC
j_gene: TRBJ1-5; v_gene: TRBV6-4; abundance: NA; d_gene: NA; CDR3aa: CASSPLAVRNQPQHF; CDR3nt: TGTGCCAGCAGCCCCTTGGCAGTACGCAATCAGCCCCAGCATTTT
j_gene: TRBJ2-5; v_gene: TRBV23-1; abundance: NA; d_gene: TRBD2; CDR3aa: CASSQGREGQETQYF; CDR3nt: TGCGCCAGCAGTCAGGGGCGGGAGGGCCAAGAGACCCAGTACTTC
j_gene: TRBJ2-3; v_gene: TRBV7-3; abundance: once; d_gene: TRBD2; CDR3aa: CASSPSRLAGGEDTQYF; CDR3nt: TGTGCCAGCAGCCCCTCCCGACTAGCGGGGGGGGAAGATACGCAGTATTTT
j_gene: TRBJ1-5; v_gene: TRBV12-3/TRBV12-4; abundance: NA; d_gene: NA; CDR3aa: CASSLSQGRSNQPQHF; CDR3nt: TGTGCCAGCAGTTTATCCCAGGGACGGAGCAATCAGCCCCAGCATTTT
j_gene: TRBJ1-1; v_gene: TRBV18; abundance: NA; d_gene: NA; CDR3aa: CASTPNDPATHTEAFF; CDR3nt: TGTGCCAGCACACCAAACGATCCGGCGACACACACTGAAGCTTTCTTT
j_gene: TRBJ1-1; v_gene: TRBV7-6; abundance: NA; d_gene: NA; CDR3aa: CASSLGHNTEAFF; CDR3nt: TGTGCCAGCAGCTTGGGCCACAACACTGAAGCTTTCTTT
j_gene: TRBJ1-5; v_gene: TRBV7-2; abundance: NA; d_gene: TRBD1; CDR3aa: CASSPGQGSNQPQHF; CDR3nt: TGTGCCAGCAGCCCTGGACAGGGATCGAATCAGCCCCAGCATTTT
j_gene: TRBJ1-2; v_gene: TRBV10-2; abundance: once; d_gene: NA; CDR3aa: CASYRENYGYTF; CDR3nt: TGCGCCAGCTACAGGGAAAACTATGGCTACACCTTC
j_gene: TRBJ2-4; v_gene: TRBV28; abundance: NA; d_gene: TRBD2; CDR3aa: CASSTPAGGVIQYF; CDR3nt: TGTGCCAGCTCCACCCCAGCGGGGGGGGTCATTCAGTACTTC
j_gene: TRBJ2-3; v_gene: TRBV12-3/TRBV12-4; abundance: NA; d_gene: NA; CDR3aa: CASSSEALTDTQYF; CDR3nt: TGTGCCAGCAGCTCTGAGGCCCTCACAGATACGCAGTATTTT
j_gene: TRBJ1-4; v_gene: TRBV20-1; abundance: NA; d_gene: NA; CDR3aa: CSARDDRDTYEKLFF; CDR3nt: TGCAGTGCTAGAGATGATAGGGACACCTATGAAAAACTGTTTTTT
j_gene: TRBJ2-6; v_gene: TRBV7-9; abundance: NA; d_gene: TRBD2; CDR3aa: CASGDGSGGSGANVLTF; CDR3nt: TGTGCCAGCGGGGACGGGTCGGGGGGATCTGGGGCCAACGTCCTGACTTTC
j_gene: TRBJ1-1; v_gene: TRBV20-1; abundance: NA; d_gene: TRBD1; CDR3aa: CSARGDRGPEAFF; CDR3nt: TGCAGTGCTAGGGGGGACAGGGGTCCCGAAGCTTTCTTT
j_gene: TRBJ1-6; v_gene: TRBV30; abundance: NA; d_gene: TRBD1; CDR3aa: CAWGTDNSPLHF; CDR3nt: TGTGCCTGGGGGACAGATAATTCACCCCTCCACTTT
j_gene: TRBJ1-3; v_gene: TRBV12-3/TRBV12-4; abundance: NA; d_gene: NA; CDR3aa: CASSTNRAADTIYF; CDR3nt: TGTGCCAGCAGTACAAACAGGGCCGCGGACACCATATATTTT
j_gene: TRBJ2-2; v_gene: TRBV20-1; abundance: NA; d_gene: NA; CDR3aa: CSARDSWRENTGELFF; CDR3nt: TGCAGTGCTAGAGATAGTTGGCGGGAGAACACCGGGGAGCTGTTTTTT
j_gene: TRBJ1-2; v_gene: TRBV7-9; abundance: NA; d_gene: NA; CDR3aa: CASSSFAGDGYTF; CDR3nt: TGTGCCAGCAGCTCATTTGCGGGAGATGGCTACACCTTC
j_gene: TRBJ2-5; v_gene: TRBV18; abundance: NA; d_gene: NA; CDR3aa: CASSVMQETQYF; CDR3nt: TGTGCCAGCTCCGTCATGCAAGAGACCCAGTACTTC
j_gene: TRBJ1-2; v_gene: TRBV7-2; abundance: NA; d_gene: TRBD1; CDR3aa: CASSLGQGYGYTF; CDR3nt: TGTGCCAGCAGTCTAGGACAGGGCTATGGCTACACCTTC
j_gene: TRBJ2-4; v_gene: TRBV12-3/TRBV12-4; abundance: NA; d_gene: NA; CDR3aa: CASTLGGAKNIQYF; CDR3nt: TGTGCCAGCACCCTAGGGGGTGCCAAAAACATTCAGTACTTC
j_gene: TRBJ1-2; v_gene: TRBV30; abundance: NA; d_gene: TRBD1; CDR3aa: CAWWTGGYGYTF; CDR3nt: TGTGCCTGGTGGACAGGGGGCTATGGCTACACCTTC
j_gene: TRBJ2-7; v_gene: TRBV29-1; abundance: NA; d_gene: TRBD2; CDR3aa: CSVSGTSGRARGASGEQYF; CDR3nt: TGCAGCGTTTCCGGGACTAGCGGGAGGGCTCGTGGTGCTTCGGGCGAGCAGTACTTC
j_gene: TRBJ2-2; v_gene: TRBV2; abundance: NA; d_gene: TRBD1; CDR3aa: CASSGQGYTGELFF; CDR3nt: TGTGCCAGCAGCGGACAGGGGTACACCGGGGAGCTGTTTTTT
j_gene: TRBJ1-4; v_gene: TRBV7-3; abundance: NA; d_gene: NA; CDR3aa: CVPRPVATNEKLFF; CDR3nt: TGTGTCCCTCGCCCGGTCGCAACTAATGAAAAACTGTTTTTT
j_gene: TRBJ2-1; v_gene: TRBV20-1; abundance: NA; d_gene: NA; CDR3aa: CSAGGAGLQYNEQFF; CDR3nt: TGCAGTGCTGGAGGGGCGGGACTCCAGTACAATGAGCAGTTCTTC
j_gene: TRBJ2-1; v_gene: TRBV4-3; abundance: NA; d_gene: TRBD1; CDR3aa: CASSQDRQGKYNEQFF; CDR3nt: TGCGCCAGCAGCCAAGACCGACAGGGAAAATACAATGAGCAGTTCTTC
j_gene: TRBJ1-1; v_gene: TRBV30; abundance: NA; d_gene: NA; CDR3aa: CAWNRAEAFF; CDR3nt: TGTGCCTGGAACAGGGCTGAAGCTTTCTTT
j_gene: TRBJ2-5; v_gene: TRBV2; abundance: NA; d_gene: TRBD2; CDR3aa: CASSVAGGTETQYF; CDR3nt: TGTGCCAGCAGTGTAGCGGGGGGTACGGAGACCCAGTACTTC
j_gene: TRBJ2-7; v_gene: TRBV6-2/TRBV6-3; abundance: NA; d_gene: TRBD2; CDR3aa: CASRDPGRPYEQYF; CDR3nt: TGTGCCAGCAGAGACCCCGGGAGGCCCTACGAGCAGTACTTC
j_gene: TRBJ2-5; v_gene: TRBV6-2/TRBV6-3; abundance: NA; d_gene: TRBD2; CDR3aa: CASSMEGGVETQYF; CDR3nt: TGTGCCAGCAGTATGGAGGGAGGGGTGGAGACCCAGTACTTC
j_gene: TRBJ2-7; v_gene: TRBV27; abundance: NA; d_gene: TRBD2; CDR3aa: CASSLLLAGAPYEQYF; CDR3nt: TGTGCCAGCAGTCTATTACTAGCGGGAGCCCCCTACGAGCAGTACTTC
j_gene: TRBJ2-6; v_gene: TRBV5-1; abundance: NA; d_gene: NA; CDR3aa: CASSLSVGANVLTF; CDR3nt: TGCGCCAGCAGCTTGTCGGTGGGGGCCAACGTCCTGACTTTC